These 4 T cell receptor beta chains originate from one sample sequenced in a study of T cell responses to AZD1222 COVID-19 vaccine. Clones were read by immunoSEQ multiplex PCR, and TCRdb kept only the in-frame ones, dropping some. Altogether under 150,000 clones are present, approximately 89% being singletons, with the ten largest covering about 6.5%. Material: peripheral blood, obtained 28 days after the second AZD1222 dose. The receptor set was obtained from an adult who received the AZD1222 COVID-19 vaccine.

Note on this clone: In the same sample, other DNA sequences code for this CDR3. DNA for the CDR3: TGTGCCAGCAGCCGGACGGGGAACACTGAAGCTTTCTTT. Translation: CASSRTGNTEAFF. The chain is built from TRBV6-4 and TRBJ1-1, with D unresolved. Germline V gives CDR1 MRHNA, CDR2 SNTAGT. The CDR3 is 13 residues long. Between the trimmed V and J ends, which lost 6 bases and 1 base, there was a span of 9 bases.

The genes are TRBV6-1 and TRBJ1-5; D uncertain. In germline, CDR1 is MNHNS, CDR2 SASEGT. This CDR3 region has 14 residues. V shed 3 bases and J shed 4 bases, with 10 bases lying between them. The CDR3 region has the DNA TGTGCCAGCAGTGATGGCGGGAATAATCAGCCCCAGCATTTT. It yields the protein CASSDGGNNQPQHF.

This clone was detected many times. V and J are TRBV7-9 and TRBJ1-5; 11 bases map to TRBD1. The V and J ends lost 4 bases and 5 bases, in that order; junction bases with no gene match: 10. Germline V CDR1 and CDR2: SEHNR, FQNEAQ (reference sequence). CDR3 size: 17 residues. The CDR3 coding sequence is TGTGCCAGCAGCTCGCGCGGACAGGGGGCGAGGGATCAGCCCCAGCATTTT. This encodes CASSSRGQGARDQPQHF.

The chain is built from TRBV23-1 and TRBJ1-1, with D maybe TRBD1 (6 bases). TRBV23-1 is annotated as an ORF whose role is uncertain. The ends were cut back, 5 bases at V and 5 bases at J, with 15 bases in the middle. The CDR3 runs 14 residues. CDR3 sequence (DNA): TGCGCCAGCAGTTACAGGGCTGAAGGGACTGAAGCTTTCTTT. Its protein product is CASSYRAEGTEAFF.